This is a list of T cell receptor beta chains from one sample in a study of shared T cell receptors in the human thymus. Libraries were prepared by immunoSEQ multiplex PCR; TCRdb keeps only in-frame clonotypes and omits some of them. The sample yields 720,000 or so clones, around 85% seen once. This same sample was also part of a study on human thymus T cells.

Specimen: thymocytes. These receptors came from a girl less than two years old with a congenital heart defect. Each CDR3 is given with its conserved first and last residue. The D gene is left open where the match is weak. Some rows mark clone size as missing; the rest say once, few, many or name a class of expanded clone.

v_call	d_call	j_call	clone_size	cdr3_aa	cdr3_nt
TRBV4-3	.	TRBJ1-1	.	CASSPFGQGYPEAFF	TGCGCCAGCAGCCCCTTTGGGCAGGGTTACCCTGAAGCTTTCTTT
TRBV2	TRBD1	TRBJ1-1	.	CASTPGQVNTEAFF	TGTGCCAGCACTCCGGGACAGGTAAACACTGAAGCTTTCTTT
TRBV9	TRBD2	TRBJ2-3	.	CASSVLLAGDALDTQYF	TGTGCCAGCAGCGTATTACTAGCGGGAGACGCACTAGATACGCAGTATTTT
TRBV7-2	.	TRBJ1-4	.	CASSLVMGSREKLFF	TGTGCCAGCAGCTTAGTGATGGGCAGTAGGGAAAAACTGTTTTTT
TRBV27	TRBD1	TRBJ1-1	.	CASSLRVTGGLFTEAFF	TGTGCCAGCAGTTTGAGGGTCACAGGGGGCTTGTTCACTGAAGCTTTCTTT
TRBV6-1	.	TRBJ2-7	.	CASSVEGGGRSYEQYF	TGTGCCAGCAGTGTTGAGGGGGGGGGCCGCTCCTACGAGCAGTACTTC
TRBV15	.	TRBJ1-1	.	CATSRAPDSWVSQDTEAFF	TGTGCCACCAGCAGAGCCCCGGACAGTTGGGTTTCTCAGGACACTGAAGCTTTCTTT
TRBV19	TRBD1	TRBJ1-1	.	CASSETGAGEAFF	TGTGCCAGTAGTGAGACAGGGGCCGGTGAAGCTTTCTTT
TRBV19	.	TRBJ1-6	.	CASSSTKVNSPLHF	TGTGCCAGTAGTTCAACTAAAGTTAATTCACCCCTCCACTTT
TRBV14	.	TRBJ1-2	few	CASSQGQGRGYTF	TGTGCCAGCAGCCAAGGGCAGGGCCGGGGCTACACCTTC
TRBV12-5	.	TRBJ2-2	.	CASGLVQSNTGELFF	TGTGCTAGTGGTTTGGTACAGAGCAACACCGGGGAGCTGTTTTTT
TRBV6-6	TRBD1	TRBJ2-1	.	CASNNRDRSHNEQFF	TGTGCCAGCAATAACCGGGACAGAAGTCACAATGAGCAGTTCTTC
TRBV11-2	.	TRBJ2-7	.	CASSFLMGGYEQYF	TGTGCCAGCAGCTTTCTAATGGGGGGCTACGAGCAGTACTTC
TRBV28	.	TRBJ1-2	few	CASSFPLGRGYTF	TGTGCCAGCAGTTTCCCGCTGGGCAGAGGCTACACCTTC
TRBV7-7	.	TRBJ2-1	.	CASSLDLFRPSLGVCTYNEQFF	TGTGCCAGCAGCTTAGACCTCTTTCGCCCTTCTCTAGGCGTATGTACCTACAATGAGCAGTTCTTC